Listed below are T cell receptor beta chains from one sample, sequenced in a study of T cell changes during pregnancy in multiple sclerosis. Here immunoSEQ multiplex PCR was the method, and the copy in TCRdb shows in-frame clones only, minus some. The profile shows about 24,000 clones, around 89% of them singletons. The sequenced sample was CD4+ T cells from peripheral blood mononuclear cells, obtained in the first trimester of pregnancy. The source of these receptors is a female donor in good health, enrolled as a control in a pregnancy study. Both conserved end residues are part of each CDR3. The order of the fields is V gene, clone size, D gene, J gene, CDR3 protein, CDR3 DNA. The D gene is left open where the match is weak. A row's size may be missing; if present it is once, few, many or a size class.

v_gene: TRBV2
abundance: -
d_gene: -
j_gene: TRBJ2-2
CDR3aa: CASSHTSFRGNLDGDTGELFF
CDR3nt: TGTGCCAGCAGTCATACCAGCTTCCGAGGAAACTTGGACGGGGACACCGGGGAGCTGTTTTTT

v_gene: TRBV5-1
abundance: once
d_gene: -
j_gene: TRBJ2-5
CDR3aa: CASIGGRQETQYF
CDR3nt: TGCGCCAGCATTGGGGGCAGACAAGAGACCCAGTACTTC

v_gene: TRBV6-4
abundance: -
d_gene: -
j_gene: TRBJ2-3
CDR3aa: CASSDVAGTDTQYF
CDR3nt: TGTGCCAGCAGTGATGTAGCGGGCACAGATACGCAGTATTTT

v_gene: TRBV30
abundance: -
d_gene: TRBD2
j_gene: TRBJ2-7
CDR3aa: CAWLPGGDPKIYEQYF
CDR3nt: TGTGCCTGGCTCCCCGGGGGGGACCCTAAAATCTACGAGCAGTACTTC

v_gene: TRBV4-1
abundance: -
d_gene: -
j_gene: TRBJ2-1
CDR3aa: CASSQDPRGHSYNEQFF
CDR3nt: TGCGCCAGCAGCCAAGATCCCCGGGGTCACTCCTACAATGAGCAGTTCTTC

v_gene: TRBV19
abundance: -
d_gene: -
j_gene: TRBJ2-7
CDR3aa: CASSSDSNYEQYF
CDR3nt: TGTGCCAGTAGTTCGGACAGTAACTACGAGCAGTACTTC

v_gene: TRBV7-8
abundance: -
d_gene: -
j_gene: TRBJ1-3
CDR3aa: CASSLYRWRPENTIYF
CDR3nt: TGTGCCAGCAGCCTCTACCGTTGGAGACCGGAAAACACCATATATTTT

v_gene: TRBV5-6
abundance: once
d_gene: TRBD1
j_gene: TRBJ2-3
CDR3aa: CASSLGGTASTQYF
CDR3nt: TGTGCCAGCAGCTTGGGAGGGACAGCGTCTACGCAGTATTTT

v_gene: TRBV19
abundance: -
d_gene: TRBD1
j_gene: TRBJ2-2
CDR3aa: CASSRQGNTGELFF
CDR3nt: TGTGCCAGTAGTCGACAGGGAAACACCGGGGAGCTGTTTTTT

v_gene: TRBV28
abundance: -
d_gene: TRBD1
j_gene: TRBJ1-5
CDR3aa: CASLQGYSNQPQHF
CDR3nt: TGTGCCAGCTTACAGGGGTATAGCAATCAGCCCCAGCATTTT

v_gene: TRBV25-1
abundance: -
d_gene: TRBD2
j_gene: TRBJ2-7
CDR3aa: CASKLAGNSYEQYF
CDR3nt: TGTGCCAGCAAGCTAGCGGGCAACTCCTACGAGCAGTACTTC

v_gene: TRBV18
abundance: -
d_gene: TRBD1
j_gene: TRBJ2-1
CDR3aa: CASSPGTGGHNEQFF
CDR3nt: TGTGCCAGCTCACCGGGGACAGGGGGTCACAATGAGCAGTTCTTC

v_gene: TRBV28
abundance: -
d_gene: -
j_gene: TRBJ1-5
CDR3aa: CASRAPSNQPQHF
CDR3nt: TGTGCCAGTCGCGCCCCCAGCAATCAGCCCCAGCATTTT

v_gene: TRBV18
abundance: -
d_gene: -
j_gene: TRBJ2-7
CDR3aa: CASSLGRVSYEQYF
CDR3nt: TGTGCCAGCTCACTAGGCAGGGTCTCCTACGAGCAGTACTTC

v_gene: TRBV29-1
abundance: -
d_gene: TRBD1
j_gene: TRBJ2-3
CDR3aa: CSVEGTGQGPTDTQYF
CDR3nt: TGCAGCGTTGAAGGAACAGGACAGGGCCCTACAGATACGCAGTATTTT

v_gene: TRBV2
abundance: -
d_gene: -
j_gene: TRBJ2-7
CDR3aa: CASSEVLSSYEQYF
CDR3nt: TGTGCCAGCAGTGAGGTCTTGAGCTCCTACGAGCAGTACTTC

v_gene: TRBV19
abundance: once
d_gene: TRBD1
j_gene: TRBJ2-5
CDR3aa: CASSIDRGQGRRETQYF
CDR3nt: TGTGCCAGTAGTATAGATCGGGGACAGGGAAGACGGGAGACCCAGTACTTC

v_gene: TRBV5-1
abundance: -
d_gene: TRBD1
j_gene: TRBJ1-6
CDR3aa: CASSLDRGTLHF
CDR3nt: TGCGCCAGCAGCTTGGACAGGGGAACCCTCCACTTT

v_gene: TRBV14
abundance: -
d_gene: -
j_gene: TRBJ2-3
CDR3aa: CASSPGFQTQYF
CDR3nt: TGTGCCAGCAGCCCAGGGTTTCAGACGCAGTATTTT

v_gene: TRBV13
abundance: -
d_gene: -
j_gene: TRBJ2-2
CDR3aa: CASSLGSPFNTGELFF
CDR3nt: TGTGCCAGCAGCCTGGGCTCACCTTTCAACACCGGGGAGCTGTTTTTT

v_gene: TRBV7-2
abundance: -
d_gene: -
j_gene: TRBJ2-7
CDR3aa: CASSRLQGSYEQYF
CDR3nt: TGTGCCAGCAGCCGACTACAGGGTTCCTACGAGCAGTACTTC

v_gene: TRBV5-5
abundance: -
d_gene: -
j_gene: TRBJ2-7
CDR3aa: CASSWDSTYEQYF
CDR3nt: TGTGCCAGCAGCTGGGACTCGACCTACGAGCAGTACTTC

v_gene: TRBV19
abundance: -
d_gene: TRBD1
j_gene: TRBJ2-5
CDR3aa: CASSISAGGLGETQYF
CDR3nt: TGTGCCAGTAGTATTTCGGCAGGGGGCCTGGGGGAGACCCAGTACTTC

v_gene: TRBV10-3
abundance: -
d_gene: -
j_gene: TRBJ2-5
CDR3aa: CAISALGGPRQETQYF
CDR3nt: TGTGCCATCAGTGCCCTCGGGGGGCCGCGCCAAGAGACCCAGTACTTC

v_gene: TRBV7-9
abundance: -
d_gene: TRBD2
j_gene: TRBJ2-1
CDR3aa: CASSLATSGVNEQFF
CDR3nt: TGTGCCAGCAGCTTAGCAACCAGCGGGGTTAATGAGCAGTTCTTC

v_gene: TRBV6-4
abundance: -
d_gene: TRBD1
j_gene: TRBJ1-2
CDR3aa: CASSASARGQSYGYTF
CDR3nt: TGTGCCAGCAGTGCCTCCGCGAGGGGGCAGAGCTATGGCTACACCTTC

v_gene: TRBV7-9
abundance: -
d_gene: -
j_gene: TRBJ1-1
CDR3aa: CATYTGDEAFF
CDR3nt: TGTGCCACATATACAGGAGATGAAGCTTTCTTT

v_gene: TRBV29-1
abundance: once
d_gene: -
j_gene: TRBJ1-1
CDR3aa: CSVVRTEAFF
CDR3nt: TGCAGCGTTGTCCGGACAGAAGCTTTCTTT

v_gene: TRBV5-1
abundance: -
d_gene: TRBD1
j_gene: TRBJ2-3
CDR3aa: CASSQDRRDTQYF
CDR3nt: TGCGCCAGCAGTCAGGACAGGAGAGATACGCAGTATTTT

v_gene: TRBV6-4
abundance: -
d_gene: -
j_gene: TRBJ2-7
CDR3aa: CASSPGLTYEQYF
CDR3nt: TGTGCCAGCAGCCCTGGGCTAACCTACGAGCAGTACTTC

v_gene: TRBV5-6
abundance: -
d_gene: TRBD1
j_gene: TRBJ2-3
CDR3aa: CASSLDRGRDTQYF
CDR3nt: TGTGCCAGCAGCTTGGACAGGGGGCGAGATACGCAGTATTTT

v_gene: TRBV6-6
abundance: few
d_gene: TRBD1
j_gene: TRBJ1-6
CDR3aa: CASSQGQGEENSPLHF
CDR3nt: TGTGCCAGCAGTCAAGGACAGGGGGAGGAAAATTCACCCCTCCACTTT

v_gene: TRBV5-1
abundance: -
d_gene: -
j_gene: TRBJ1-4
CDR3aa: CASSPGADSENEKLFF
CDR3nt: TGCGCCAGCAGCCCCGGGGCGGACAGCGAGAATGAAAAACTGTTTTTT

v_gene: TRBV5-4
abundance: -
d_gene: -
j_gene: TRBJ1-2
CDR3aa: CASSLGGGYGYTF
CDR3nt: TGTGCCAGCAGCTTGGGGGGAGGTTATGGCTACACCTTC

v_gene: TRBV7-9
abundance: -
d_gene: -
j_gene: TRBJ1-5
CDR3aa: CASSLAGQPQHF
CDR3nt: TGTGCCAGCAGCTTAGCTGGCCAGCCCCAGCATTTT

v_gene: TRBV7-8
abundance: -
d_gene: -
j_gene: TRBJ1-2
CDR3aa: CASSLIVGNLGKYYGYTF
CDR3nt: TGTGCCAGCAGCTTAATCGTCGGGAATTTAGGGAAGTACTATGGCTACACCTTC

v_gene: TRBV9
abundance: -
d_gene: -
j_gene: TRBJ2-1
CDR3aa: CASSVGVSDNEQFF
CDR3nt: TGTGCCAGCAGCGTAGGAGTGAGCGACAATGAGCAGTTCTTC

v_gene: TRBV30
abundance: -
d_gene: TRBD1
j_gene: TRBJ1-5
CDR3aa: CAWSVGDRRDQPQHF
CDR3nt: TGTGCCTGGAGTGTAGGGGACAGGAGGGATCAGCCCCAGCATTTT

v_gene: TRBV2
abundance: -
d_gene: TRBD1
j_gene: TRBJ2-1
CDR3aa: CASRQGRNNEQFF
CDR3nt: TGTGCCAGTCGACAGGGGCGCAACAATGAGCAGTTCTTC

v_gene: TRBV6-6
abundance: -
d_gene: -
j_gene: TRBJ1-1
CDR3aa: CASTLTRDTEAFF
CDR3nt: TGTGCCAGCACTTTAACTCGGGACACTGAAGCTTTCTTT

v_gene: TRBV5-1
abundance: -
d_gene: TRBD1
j_gene: TRBJ1-6
CDR3aa: CASSLEDRGRSPLHF
CDR3nt: TGCGCCAGCAGCTTGGAGGACAGGGGGCGGTCACCCCTCCACTTT

v_gene: TRBV7-2
abundance: -
d_gene: TRBD2
j_gene: TRBJ2-3
CDR3aa: CASSFSGRATDTQYF
CDR3nt: TGTGCCAGCAGCTTTAGCGGGAGGGCCACAGATACGCAGTATTTT

v_gene: TRBV6-5
abundance: -
d_gene: -
j_gene: TRBJ2-7
CDR3aa: CASSYSAGSYEQYF
CDR3nt: TGTGCCAGCAGTTACTCGGCAGGGTCCTACGAGCAGTACTTC

v_gene: TRBV6-6
abundance: -
d_gene: TRBD1
j_gene: TRBJ2-1
CDR3aa: CASSYQKTGTANEQFF
CDR3nt: TGTGCCAGCAGTTATCAGAAAACCGGGACAGCCAATGAGCAGTTCTTC

v_gene: TRBV5-1
abundance: -
d_gene: -
j_gene: TRBJ2-2
CDR3aa: CASSLLQGNTGELFF
CDR3nt: TGCGCCAGCAGCTTGTTACAGGGTAACACCGGGGAGCTGTTTTTT

v_gene: TRBV7-2
abundance: -
d_gene: -
j_gene: TRBJ1-5
CDR3aa: CASSLADINQPQHF
CDR3nt: TGTGCCAGCAGCTTAGCCGACATCAATCAGCCCCAGCATTTT

v_gene: TRBV18
abundance: -
d_gene: TRBD1
j_gene: TRBJ1-2
CDR3aa: CASSPGQSNYGYTF
CDR3nt: TGTGCCAGCTCCCCGGGACAGAGCAACTATGGCTACACCTTC

v_gene: TRBV5-4
abundance: -
d_gene: TRBD1
j_gene: TRBJ1-4
CDR3aa: CASSLYGGQRAETKLFF
CDR3nt: TGTGCCAGCAGCTTGTACGGGGGACAGAGGGCAGAGACAAAACTGTTTTTT

v_gene: TRBV5-6
abundance: -
d_gene: TRBD1
j_gene: TRBJ1-2
CDR3aa: CASRLQGATGYTF
CDR3nt: TGTGCCAGCAGGTTACAGGGGGCGACAGGCTACACCTTC

v_gene: TRBV30
abundance: -
d_gene: -
j_gene: TRBJ1-2
CDR3aa: CAWKWGGCYGYTF
CDR3nt: TGTGCCTGGAAGTGGGGGGGTTGTTATGGCTACACCTTC